The clone carrying this T cell receptor (beta chain) was picked up many times. Antigen unknown. Researchers amplified the TCR beta CDR3 regions from RNA transcripts. First-round RT-PCR of the TCR CDR3 relied on the HTBI primer set. Using its own MiXCR run on the multiplex PCR reads, TCRdb lists one record per CDR3 protein. The data show 490,000 or so distinct CDR3 sequences, 22% seen once. This sample is part of a study of T cells in Graves' hyperthyroidism and ophthalmopathy. The study, taken as a whole, reports: The model foresaw ophthalmopathy a median roughly 6.5 months prior to onset.

Duration under 3 months, a NOSPECS grade of at least 4, and a Clinical Activity Score of at least 3 characterized the ophthalmopathy patients. Sequencing was done on a sample of blood. The TCR sequence derives from a woman in her 70s with Graves' ophthalmopathy.

The CDR3 nucleotides are TGTGCCAGCAAGGAACTAGCTTCCCAAGAGACCCAGTACTTC. Amino acids: CASKELASQETQYF. The chain is built from TRBV11-2 and TRBJ2-5; D might be TRBD2 (6 bases). The germline V gene encodes CDR1 SGHAT and CDR2 FQNNGV. Trimming removed 7 bases at V and 1 base at J, with 13 bases between. This CDR3 comprises 14 residues. The whole variable domain, remainder taken from reference TRBV11-2 and TRBJ2-5, is EAGVAQSPRYKIIEKRQSVAFWCNPISGHATLYWYQQILGQGPKLLIQFQNNGVVDDSQLPKDRFSAERLKGVDSTLKIQPAKLEDSAVYLCASKELASQETQYFGPGTRLLVL.